These 9 T cell receptor beta chains were all obtained from the same sample, sequenced in a study of OX40 agonist ivuxolimab in advanced cancers. Assay used: immunoSEQ multiplex PCR; TCRdb lists only in-frame clones, some missing. The sample includes about 24,000 clones, 78% of them seen just once. Sequencing used CD4+ or CD8+ T cells sorted from blood, obtained in a trial of the OX40 agonist ivuxolimab. All receptors derive from an adult with an advanced solid tumor such as melanoma, head and neck, liver or kidney cancer.

This sequence joins TRBV18 and TRBJ1-2; 9 positions agree with TRBD1. The CDR3 spans 15 residues. V was pared by 2 bases and J by 7 bases, with 8 bases of the junction left unmatched. Germline V gene data show CDR1 as KGHSH and CDR2 as LQKENI. CDR3 sequence reads: CASSPTNRGRAGYTF. The CDR3 DNA follows: TGTGCCAGCTCACCAACGAACAGGGGGCGGGCTGGCTACACCTTC.

This rearrangement joins TRBV28 to TRBJ1-2, with D possibly TRBD1 on 5 matching bases. The CDR3 runs 14 residues. V was shortened by 8 bases and J by 2 bases, with 15 bases between the two germline ends. Germline assignment: CDR1 MDHEN and CDR2 SYDVKM. Here the CDR3 reads CASLGNRRNYGYTF. The CDR3, as DNA: TGTGCCAGCCTAGGGAACAGGAGGAACTATGGCTACACCTTC.

Remarks on this clone: Since a much larger clone is just one base distant, this may be a read error. Other nucleotide sequences in the sample specify the same CDR3. The chain couples TRBV29-1 to TRBJ1-2; D might be TRBD1 (5 bases). CDR1 is SQVTM and CDR2 is ANQGSEA in the germline V gene. CDR3 length: 12 amino acids. The CDR3 region is CSVGGDQYGYTF. The CDR3 DNA reads as TGCAGCGTGGGGGGGGACCAGTATGGCTATACCTTC. Based on the CDR3 plus reference TRBV29-1 and TRBJ1-2, the full variable domain is SAVISQKPSRDICQRGTSLTIQCQVDSQVTMMFWYRQQPGQSLTLIATANQGSEATYESGFVIDKFPISRPNLTFSTLTVSNMSPEDSSIYLCSVGGDQYGYTFGSGTRLTVV.

J is TRBJ2-2 and V is TRBV2; D possibly corresponds to TRBD1 (7 bases). Germline V lookup: CDR1 SNHLY, CDR2 FYNNEI. CDR3 size: 16 residues. V lost 2 bases and J 6 bases, leaving 16 bases between the germline ends. CDR3 protein: CASSEQGGIGAGELFF. The CDR3 nucleotides are TGTGCCAGCAGTGAACAGGGGGGAATAGGCGCCGGGGAGCTGTTTTTT.

The gene calls are TRBV9 and TRBJ2-2; D perhaps matches TRBD1 (6 bases). Trimming removed 1 base from V and 8 bases from J, with 15 bases in between. This CDR3 is built from 15 residues. CDR1 and CDR2 from the germline V gene are SGDLS and YYNGEE. The CDR3 coding sequence is TGTGCCAGCAGCGTATCCAGGGGCGTGAGGGGGGAGCTGTTTTTT. This sequence encodes CASSVSRGVRGELFF.

The count of this clone is one. The CDR3 region is CASSQVEGQGAVSTF. For the CDR3, the DNA is TGTGCCAGCAGCCAAGTTGAGGGACAGGGGGCAGTCAGCACCTTC. The V gene is TRBV4-2, the J gene TRBJ1-2, with 12 bases that match TRBD1. The CDR3 consists of 15 residues. Losses at the gene ends were 1 base for V and 13 bases for J; bases not matched to a gene: 10. Germline CDR1 and CDR2: LGHNA and YNFKEQ.

The chain has TRBV5-6 and TRBJ2-1; no clear D. Trimming removed 1 base at V and 10 bases at J, with 12 bases between. Per the germline V gene, CDR1 is SGHDT and CDR2 is YYEEEE. This CDR3 region has 13 residues. The CDR3 loop reads CASSLRHGQEQFF. The CDR3 region has the DNA TGTGCCAGCAGCTTGCGACACGGCCAGGAGCAGTTCTTC. Together with reference TRBV5-6 and TRBJ2-1, the CDR3 gives the full variable domain: DAGVTQSPTHLIKTRGQQVTLRCSPKSGHDTVSWYQQALGQGPQFIFQYYEEEERQRGNFPDRFSGHQFPNYSSELNVNALLLGDSALYLCASSLRHGQEQFFGPGTRLTVL.

J is TRBJ2-1 and V is TRBV2; D tentatively reads TRBD1 or TRBD2 (6 bases each). The CDR3 covers 11 residues. From germline, CDR1 is SNHLY and CDR2 FYNNEI. V dropped 1 base and J dropped 16 bases, with 11 bases sitting between them. CDR3 residues: CASSEVSGGFF. DNA of the CDR3: TGTGCCAGCAGTGAAGTATCCGGGGGCTTCTTC. Together with reference TRBV2 and TRBJ2-1, the CDR3 gives the full variable domain: EPEVTQTPSHQVTQMGQEVILRCVPISNHLYFYWYRQILGQKVEFLVSFYNNEISEKSEIFDDQFSVERPDGSNFTLKIRSTKLEDSAMYFCASSEVSGGFFGPGTRLTVL.

The chain is built from TRBV4-1 and TRBJ1-1, with D perhaps matching TRBD1 (5 bases). V lost 7 bases to trimming and J lost 4 bases, with 16 bases between them. The CDR3 extends over 14 amino acids. Germline V gene data show CDR1 as MGHRA and CDR2 as YSYEKL. CDR3 loop: CASTWGDGGTEAFF. CDR3 in DNA: TGCGCCAGCACCTGGGGGGACGGGGGCACTGAAGCTTTCTTT.